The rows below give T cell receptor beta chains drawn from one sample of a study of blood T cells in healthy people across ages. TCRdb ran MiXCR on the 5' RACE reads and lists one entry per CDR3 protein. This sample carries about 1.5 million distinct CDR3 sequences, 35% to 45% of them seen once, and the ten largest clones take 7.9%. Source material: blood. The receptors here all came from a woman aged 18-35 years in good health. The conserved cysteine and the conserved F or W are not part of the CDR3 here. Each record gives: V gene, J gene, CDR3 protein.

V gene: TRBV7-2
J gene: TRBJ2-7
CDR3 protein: ASSLTPDRRAYEQY

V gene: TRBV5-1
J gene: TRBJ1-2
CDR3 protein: ASSSTTGTVHNGYT

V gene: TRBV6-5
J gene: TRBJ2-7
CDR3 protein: ASSYPTPPGYEQY

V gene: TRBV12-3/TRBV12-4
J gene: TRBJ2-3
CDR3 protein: ASSARGTSADTQY

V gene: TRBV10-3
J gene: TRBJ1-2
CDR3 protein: AISEGTGIGYGYT

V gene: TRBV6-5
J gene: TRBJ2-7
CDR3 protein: ASSRRRGSLAGEQY

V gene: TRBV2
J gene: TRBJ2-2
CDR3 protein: ASTYIKTGELF

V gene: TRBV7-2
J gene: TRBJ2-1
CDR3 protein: ASSLGISSYNEQF

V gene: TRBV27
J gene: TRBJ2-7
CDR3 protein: ASSSRPRDYEQY

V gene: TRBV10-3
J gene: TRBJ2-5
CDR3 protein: AISEYGEPAVEQY

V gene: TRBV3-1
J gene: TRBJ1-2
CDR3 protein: ASSQDTQVGIYGYT

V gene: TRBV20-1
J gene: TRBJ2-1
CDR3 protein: SASTKASRSNEQF

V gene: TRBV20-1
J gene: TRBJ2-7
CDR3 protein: SARRRFHEQY

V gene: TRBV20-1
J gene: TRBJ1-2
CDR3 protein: SASRQGFDYGYT

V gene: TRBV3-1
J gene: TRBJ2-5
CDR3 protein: ASARTGPAGSY

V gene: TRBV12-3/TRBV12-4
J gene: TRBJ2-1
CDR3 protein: ASSVSYRSSYNEQF

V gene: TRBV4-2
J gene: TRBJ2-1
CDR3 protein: ASSPSRDNEQF

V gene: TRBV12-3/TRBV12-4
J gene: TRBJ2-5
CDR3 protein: ASSWWTREQY

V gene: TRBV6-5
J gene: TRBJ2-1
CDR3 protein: ASSYSKGPSGRPGNEQF

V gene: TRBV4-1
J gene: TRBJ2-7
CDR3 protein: ASSQLISYEQY

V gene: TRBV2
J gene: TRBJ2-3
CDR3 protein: ASSALTQGGDTQY

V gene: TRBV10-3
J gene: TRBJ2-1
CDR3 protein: AISDGGIGSGGNNEQF

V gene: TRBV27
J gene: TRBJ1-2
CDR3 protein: ASSCNAGGNYGYT

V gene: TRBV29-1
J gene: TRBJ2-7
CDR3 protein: SVAPGTGISGEQY

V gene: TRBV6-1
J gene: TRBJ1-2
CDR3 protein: ASSEVNGVGYT

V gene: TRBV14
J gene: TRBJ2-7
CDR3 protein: ASSQERSGTLLYEQY

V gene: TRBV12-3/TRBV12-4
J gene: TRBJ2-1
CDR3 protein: ASSGAGRGNEQF

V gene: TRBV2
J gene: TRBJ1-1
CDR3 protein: AINRGSTEAF

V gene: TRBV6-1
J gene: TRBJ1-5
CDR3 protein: ASSEVGGTGGTLSGQPQH

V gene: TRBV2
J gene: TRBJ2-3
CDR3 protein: ASRLPQDTQY

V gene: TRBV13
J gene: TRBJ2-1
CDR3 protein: ASSLELIPQTSGGLPSYNEQF

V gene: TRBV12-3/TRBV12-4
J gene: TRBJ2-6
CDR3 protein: ASSFAGGSGANVLT

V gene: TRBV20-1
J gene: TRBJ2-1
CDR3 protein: SAVRESSDEQF

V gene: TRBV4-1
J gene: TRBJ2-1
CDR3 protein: ASSQAHGTSKYNEQF

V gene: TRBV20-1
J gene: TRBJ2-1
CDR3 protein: SASSLSSGGLGSAEQF

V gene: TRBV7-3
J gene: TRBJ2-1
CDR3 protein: ASSLTQSDNEQF

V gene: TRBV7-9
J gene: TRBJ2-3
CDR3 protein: ASPSLGPPDTQY

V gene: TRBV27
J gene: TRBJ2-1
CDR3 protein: ASRTGGQVNNEQF

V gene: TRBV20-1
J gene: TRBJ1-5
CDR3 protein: SASLPSQTQQH

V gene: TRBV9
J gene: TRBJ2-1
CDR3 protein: ATTQGDFLGNEQF

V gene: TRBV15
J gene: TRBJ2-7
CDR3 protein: ATSRPGTSYERY

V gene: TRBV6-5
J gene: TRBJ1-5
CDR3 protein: ASSRNGGNQPQH

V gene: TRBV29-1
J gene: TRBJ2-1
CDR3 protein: SVVWLAGDEQF

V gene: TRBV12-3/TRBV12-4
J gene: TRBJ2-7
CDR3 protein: ASSRPGQANEQY

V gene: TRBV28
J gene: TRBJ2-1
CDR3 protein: ASRPTGDNEQF

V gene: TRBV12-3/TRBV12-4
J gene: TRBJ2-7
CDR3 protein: ASESYNEQY

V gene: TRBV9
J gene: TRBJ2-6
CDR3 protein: ASSGRLSSGANVLT

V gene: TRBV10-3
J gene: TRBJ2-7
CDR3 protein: AISEGLASYEQY

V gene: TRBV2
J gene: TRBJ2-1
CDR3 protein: ASGAGGGNEQF

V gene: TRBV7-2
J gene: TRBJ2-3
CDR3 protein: ASSLDAQRTQY

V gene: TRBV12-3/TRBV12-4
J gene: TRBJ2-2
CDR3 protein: ASSLLAVPGELF

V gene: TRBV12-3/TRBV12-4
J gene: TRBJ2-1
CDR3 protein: ASSVYLGNEQF

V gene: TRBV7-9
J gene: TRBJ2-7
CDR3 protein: ASSFSGLVYEQY

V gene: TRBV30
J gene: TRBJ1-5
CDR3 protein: AWKNPGNQPQH

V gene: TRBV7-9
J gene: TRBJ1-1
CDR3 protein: ASSLSSQGLGAF

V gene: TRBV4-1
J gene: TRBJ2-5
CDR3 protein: ASSQEARGAYQETQY

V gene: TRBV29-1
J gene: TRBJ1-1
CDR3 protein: SVDYGTEAF

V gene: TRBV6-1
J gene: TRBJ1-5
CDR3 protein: ASSPLKQPQH